This section outlines one TCR beta chain sequence together with its context. The data are from a study of CD8 T cells in Susac syndrome. Reverse transcription of about 0.5 to 1 ug RNA used random hexamers. Amplification of TCR beta CDR3 used immunoSEQ multiplex PCR across 54 Vbeta and 13 Jbeta. TCRdb analysed the immunoSEQ multiplex PCR reads with MiXCR anew, one entry per CDR3 protein. The table shows 400,000 to 550,000 distinct CDR3 sequences, with 85% to 90% occurring only once. TCR beta from blood CD8+ and CD4+ T cells was sequenced. The multiple sclerosis controls consisted of treatment-naive patients with relapsing-remitting disease, either stable or active. The CDR3 totals 12 residues. V was trimmed by 4 bases and J by 8 bases, leaving 9 bases between them. Germline V CDR1 and CDR2: SEHNR, FQNEAQ (reference sequence).

The source material was CD8+ T cells from PBMCs. The clonotype originates from a human donor with multiple sclerosis. V and J are TRBV7-9 and TRBJ2-1; possible D gene TRBD1, 5 bases. The CDR3 spells CASSSQGDEQFF. The CDR3 nucleotides read TGTGCCAGCAGCTCCCAGGGCGATGAGCAGTTCTTC. Full variable domain (remainder filled in from reference TRBV7-9 and TRBJ2-1): DTGVSQNPRHKITKRGQNVTFRCDPISEHNRLYWYRQTLGQGPEFLTYFQNEAQLEKSRLLSDRFSAERPKGSFSTLEIQRTEQGDSAMYLCASSSQGDEQFFGPGTRLTVL.